This TCR beta chain comes out of a study of shared T cell receptors in the human thymus. The CDR3 extends over 16 amino acids. Looked up from germline, CDR1 is SNHLY and CDR2 is FYNNEI. The V gene lost 1 base and the J gene lost 4 bases, with 14 bases spanning the gap. Data came from immunoSEQ multiplex PCR; TCRdb stores just in-frame clones and leaves some out. Here the sample spans hundreds of thousands of clones, more than 75% being singletons. The same sample was also used in a study of human thymus T cells.

This sequence was found in a boy in the first two years of life with a congenital heart defect. Sequencing was done on a sample of thymocytes. The V gene is TRBV2, the J gene TRBJ1-3; D is possibly TRBD1 (5 bases). CDR3 residues: CASSEGVGGAGNTIYF. In nucleotides, the CDR3 is TGTGCCAGCAGTGAAGGAGTGGGAGGGGCAGGAAACACCATATATTTT.